This paragraph covers one TCR beta chain sequence. The read ends 3 residues early relative to the CDR3; the germline J gene fills the gap. The CDR3 extends over 15 amino acids. Germline V gives CDR1 SNHLY, CDR2 FYNNEI. The V gene end was trimmed by 6 bases and the J gene end by 2 bases; junction bases not matched to a gene: 9. This entry comes from a study of T cells in women clearing cervical HPV infection. The assay was immunoSEQ multiplex PCR, and TCRdb's table has in-frame clones only and misses some. This table lists tens of thousands of clones. The source is a woman between 18 and 70 years old with a cervical HPV16 infection that either progressed to CIN3+ or cleared (not recorded which). The sequenced material came from blood buffy coat. The chain couples TRBV2 to TRBJ2-7; 8 positions match TRBD1. The part of the CDR3 DNA that was read is TGTGCCAGCAGCGCTACAGGGGGTCCCACCTACGAG. Its protein is CASSATGGPTYE. The whole CDR3 sequence reads CASSATGGPTYEQYF.